This TCR beta chain was identified in a study of blood T cell repertoires in COVID-19. Study information: COVID-19 samples from acute and convalescent phases originated in the United States, Italy and Spain.

The V and J ends lost 1 base and 7 bases respectively, with 14 bases between them. This CDR3 is 16 amino acids long. Germline V gene lookup returns CDR1 LGHDT and CDR2 YNNKEL (reference sequence). Here immunoSEQ multiplex PCR was the method, and the copy in TCRdb shows in-frame clones only, minus some. The sample consists of about 90,000 clones, approximately 90% of them appearing once. This clonotype was obtained from a human donor with active COVID-19. The donor label of this sample is uncertain. Sample: peripheral blood. This chain connects TRBV3-1 (or the pseudogene TRBV3-2) to TRBJ1-6; D might be TRBD1 (6 bases). The CDR3 DNA follows: TGTGCCAGCAGCCAAGTGGGCAGGGGAGGGAATTCACCCCTCCACTTT. Translating it yields CASSQVGRGGNSPLHF.